This T cell receptor beta chain is drawn from a study of T cells in localized non-small cell lung cancer. Libraries were prepared by immunoSEQ multiplex PCR; TCRdb keeps only in-frame clonotypes and omits some of them. The table includes over a thousand clones, about 28% detected once. Looked up from germline, CDR1 is MNHGY and CDR2 is SAAAGT. V lost 5 bases and J lost 7, with 11 bases in between. The CDR3 covers 12 residues. This clone is deemed large. This specimen was normal lung tissue next to the tumor, taken before any cancer treatment. The chain carries TRBV6-8 and TRBJ1-2; a weak D match, TRBD1 (5 bases). The origin of this receptor is a man between 40 and 75 years old with stage I lung adenocarcinoma. CDR3 nucleotides: TGTGCCAGCAGTCCGGGGACCTTTGGCTACACCTTC. Amino acid sequence: CASSPGTFGYTF.